This passage covers 2 T cell receptor beta chains from one sample sequenced in a study of T-cell reconstitution after alpha-beta-depleted transplantation in children. Preparation of the TCRbeta library involved a method that used unique molecular identifiers. From the PCR reads, TCRdb called clonotypes with MiXCR, one entry per CDR3 protein. The sample records fewer than 750,000 distinct CDR3 sequences, approximately 22% being singletons. Specimen: PBMCs, mostly from graft donor cells, collected 360 days after TCRalphabeta/CD19-depleted stem cell transplant. The receptors originated from a boy in the first two years of life who had a stem cell transplant for acute myeloid leukemia, so the T cells may come from the graft donor.

In its sample, this clonotype was seen a few times. The chain uses TRBV20-1 and TRBJ1-5; TRBD1 agrees at 8 bases. Germline lookup yields CDR1 DFQATT and CDR2 SNEGSKA (reference sequence). Trimming removed 6 bases from V and 7 bases from J; junction bases left unmatched: 8. This CDR3 spans 13 amino acids. The CDR3 region is CSAQTGGGQPQHF. CDR3 DNA: TGCAGTGCCCAAACAGGGGGGGGACAGCCCCAGCATTTT.

This clonotype was recorded a few times. This rearrangement joins TRBV29-1 to TRBJ1-3; no firm D call. V was shortened by 7 bases and J by 0 bases, with 4 bases between the two germline ends. The CDR3 spans 11 residues. The V gene's germline CDR1 is SQVTM and CDR2 ANQGSEA. CDR3 DNA sequence: TGCAGCGCACTCTCTGGAAACACCATATATTTT. It encodes CSALSGNTIYF. Together with reference TRBV29-1 and TRBJ1-3, the CDR3 gives the full variable domain: SAVISQKPSRDICQRGTSLTIQCQVDSQVTMMFWYRQQPGQSLTLIATANQGSEATYESGFVIDKFPISRPNLTFSTLTVSNMSPEDSSIYLCSALSGNTIYFGEGSWLTVV.